The rows below give T cell receptor beta chains drawn from one sample of a study of T cell responses to AZD1222 COVID-19 vaccine. Libraries were prepared by immunoSEQ multiplex PCR; TCRdb keeps only in-frame clonotypes and omits some of them. The sample carries some 130,000 clones, roughly 85% recorded once. The sample in question was peripheral blood, obtained 28 days after the second dose of the MenACWY control vaccine. These TCRs come from an adult who received the MenACWY meningococcal vaccine as a control. Each CDR3 is given with its conserved first and last residue. Fields, in order: D gene, J gene, V gene, clone size, CDR3 DNA, CDR3 protein. A D gene is named only where the DNA matches it firmly. Size tells how often a clone was seen (once, few, many) or the class of an expanded clone, and some rows leave it out.

D gene: -; J gene: TRBJ2-7; V gene: TRBV7-2; clone size: once; CDR3 DNA: TGTGCCAGCAGCTTAGCCTTCCGCTACGAGCAGTACTTC; CDR3 protein: CASSLAFRYEQYF
D gene: -; J gene: TRBJ1-2; V gene: TRBV27; clone size: few; CDR3 DNA: TGTGCCAGCAGTTTAAACAGAATGGGGCATGGCTACACCTTC; CDR3 protein: CASSLNRMGHGYTF
D gene: -; J gene: TRBJ1-2; V gene: TRBV4-2; clone size: -; CDR3 DNA: TGTGCCAGCAGCCAAGACGGCAGCCTGTCTCTCTATGGCTACACCTTC; CDR3 protein: CASSQDGSLSLYGYTF
D gene: -; J gene: TRBJ1-1; V gene: TRBV3-1/TRBV3-2; clone size: -; CDR3 DNA: TGTGCCAGCAGCCTCGGCGGTGGATATGAAGCTTTCTTT; CDR3 protein: CASSLGGGYEAFF
D gene: -; J gene: TRBJ1-1; V gene: TRBV2; clone size: -; CDR3 DNA: TGTGCCAGCAGTACTACCCGGGGGCTTTTTGCTGAAGCTTTCTTT; CDR3 protein: CASSTTRGLFAEAFF
D gene: -; J gene: TRBJ2-1; V gene: TRBV12-3/TRBV12-4; clone size: -; CDR3 DNA: TGTGCCAGCAGCTCACCCGGGACCCAGGGGTTCTTC; CDR3 protein: CASSSPGTQGFF
D gene: -; J gene: TRBJ2-3; V gene: TRBV24-1; clone size: -; CDR3 DNA: TGTGCCACCAGCAACACTCAAGATACGCAGTATTTT; CDR3 protein: CATSNTQDTQYF
D gene: -; J gene: TRBJ1-1; V gene: TRBV3-1/TRBV3-2; clone size: -; CDR3 DNA: TGTGCCAGCAGGCCCGGGGCGAACACTGAAGCTTTCTTT; CDR3 protein: CASRPGANTEAFF
D gene: -; J gene: TRBJ1-1; V gene: TRBV7-2; clone size: -; CDR3 DNA: TGTGCCAGCAGCTTTCGGACAGATAGGGCTTTCTTT; CDR3 protein: CASSFRTDRAFF
D gene: -; J gene: TRBJ2-1; V gene: TRBV10-1; clone size: -; CDR3 DNA: TGCGCCAGCACCCGACTACGTTCTCTCTACAATGAGCAGTTCTTC; CDR3 protein: CASTRLRSLYNEQFF
D gene: -; J gene: TRBJ1-2; V gene: TRBV3-1/TRBV3-2; clone size: -; CDR3 DNA: TGTGCCAGCAGCCTCCTAGGGCATGGCTACACCTTC; CDR3 protein: CASSLLGHGYTF
D gene: -; J gene: TRBJ1-5; V gene: TRBV4-1; clone size: -; CDR3 DNA: TGCGCCAGCAGCCAAGATGGGGGGTTAACCAGCAATCAGCCCCAGCATTTT; CDR3 protein: CASSQDGGLTSNQPQHF
D gene: TRBD1; J gene: TRBJ2-2; V gene: TRBV6-2/TRBV6-3; clone size: once; CDR3 DNA: TGTGCCAGCAGCCCCGCCCCCGGGACAGCGAACACCGGGGAGCTGTTTTTT; CDR3 protein: CASSPAPGTANTGELFF
D gene: TRBD1; J gene: TRBJ1-1; V gene: TRBV25-1; clone size: -; CDR3 DNA: TGTGCCAGCAGCGGACAGGGGGACACTGAAGCTTTCTTT; CDR3 protein: CASSGQGDTEAFF
D gene: -; J gene: TRBJ1-1; V gene: TRBV5-1; clone size: -; CDR3 DNA: TGCGCCAGCAGCTTGGTACCGTCGAACACTGAAGCTTTCTTT; CDR3 protein: CASSLVPSNTEAFF
D gene: -; J gene: TRBJ1-3; V gene: TRBV5-1; clone size: once; CDR3 DNA: TGCGCCAGCAGCTTGGGGAGAGGCCCCTCTGGAAACACCATATATTTT; CDR3 protein: CASSLGRGPSGNTIYF
D gene: -; J gene: TRBJ2-4; V gene: TRBV28; clone size: -; CDR3 DNA: TGTGCCAGCAGTTCTCTAGGACAGGGAGGGAAAAACATTCAGTACTTC; CDR3 protein: CASSSLGQGGKNIQYF
D gene: -; J gene: TRBJ1-1; V gene: TRBV10-3; clone size: -; CDR3 DNA: TGTGCCATCTCGGGGCAGAACACTGAAGCTTTCTTT; CDR3 protein: CAISGQNTEAFF
D gene: -; J gene: TRBJ2-3; V gene: TRBV15; clone size: -; CDR3 DNA: TGTGCCACCAGCCCGGGGGTTTACGGGAGATCGTATACGCAGTATTTT; CDR3 protein: CATSPGVYGRSYTQYF
D gene: -; J gene: TRBJ1-4; V gene: TRBV2; clone size: -; CDR3 DNA: TGTGCCAGCAGCTTAGAAAGTGAAAAACTGTTTTTT; CDR3 protein: CASSLESEKLFF
D gene: TRBD1; J gene: TRBJ2-5; V gene: TRBV5-6; clone size: -; CDR3 DNA: TGTGCCAGCAGCTCCACCGGACAGGGAGGAGAGACCCAGTACTTC; CDR3 protein: CASSSTGQGGETQYF
D gene: TRBD1; J gene: TRBJ1-1; V gene: TRBV6-6; clone size: -; CDR3 DNA: TGTGCCAGCAGCCTACAGGGGACGAACACTGAAGCTTTCTTT; CDR3 protein: CASSLQGTNTEAFF
D gene: -; J gene: TRBJ1-4; V gene: TRBV4-2; clone size: -; CDR3 DNA: TGTGCCAGCAGCCAGACTGATCTCCTTGGAGGGATTGAAAAACTGTTTTTT; CDR3 protein: CASSQTDLLGGIEKLFF
D gene: -; J gene: TRBJ1-2; V gene: TRBV29-1; clone size: -; CDR3 DNA: TGCAGCGTTGCCCCGCCCGGGGCCGGACAGTCTCAGGGCTACACCTTC; CDR3 protein: CSVAPPGAGQSQGYTF
D gene: -; J gene: TRBJ1-2; V gene: TRBV5-5; clone size: -; CDR3 DNA: TGTGCCAGCAGCTTGGTCATCAATGGTGGCTACACCTTC; CDR3 protein: CASSLVINGGYTF
D gene: TRBD2; J gene: TRBJ2-3; V gene: TRBV6-1; clone size: -; CDR3 DNA: TGTGCCAGCAGTGGCGGACTAGCTGACTTCACAGATACGCAGTATTTT; CDR3 protein: CASSGGLADFTDTQYF
D gene: TRBD1; J gene: TRBJ2-7; V gene: TRBV5-5; clone size: -; CDR3 DNA: TGTGCCAGCAGCTCGGGACCGGGACAGGGTTTCTACGAGCAGTACTTC; CDR3 protein: CASSSGPGQGFYEQYF
D gene: -; J gene: TRBJ2-3; V gene: TRBV11-3; clone size: -; CDR3 DNA: TGTGCCAGCAGCTTAAGTGGGGGGGCTACAGATACGCAGTATTTT; CDR3 protein: CASSLSGGATDTQYF
D gene: -; J gene: TRBJ2-1; V gene: TRBV29-1; clone size: -; CDR3 DNA: TGCAGCGTTGCCTGGGCTCAGGAGCAGTTCTTC; CDR3 protein: CSVAWAQEQFF
D gene: -; J gene: TRBJ1-1; V gene: TRBV7-2; clone size: -; CDR3 DNA: TGTGCCAGCAGCCCCCTGGACATTCTTGAAGCTTTCTTT; CDR3 protein: CASSPLDILEAFF
D gene: -; J gene: TRBJ1-5; V gene: TRBV29-1; clone size: -; CDR3 DNA: TGCAGCGTTCAGGATAGCAATCAGCCCCAGCATTTT; CDR3 protein: CSVQDSNQPQHF
D gene: -; J gene: TRBJ2-3; V gene: TRBV7-2; clone size: -; CDR3 DNA: TGTGCCAGCAGCTTAGAAGGGAGACCTAGCACAGATACGCAGTATTTT; CDR3 protein: CASSLEGRPSTDTQYF
D gene: -; J gene: TRBJ1-4; V gene: TRBV28; clone size: -; CDR3 DNA: TGTGGGGCCGGGCCGAGGGATGAAAAACTGTTTTTT; CDR3 protein: CGAGPRDEKLFF
D gene: TRBD1; J gene: TRBJ2-5; V gene: TRBV5-1; clone size: once; CDR3 DNA: TGCGCCAGCAGCTTCGCCGGGACAGGGTACCAAGAGACCCAGTACTTC; CDR3 protein: CASSFAGTGYQETQYF
D gene: -; J gene: TRBJ1-4; V gene: TRBV7-9; clone size: -; CDR3 DNA: TGTGCCAGCAGCCATACGGACAGAAATGAAAAACTGTTTTTT; CDR3 protein: CASSHTDRNEKLFF
D gene: TRBD2; J gene: TRBJ2-1; V gene: TRBV19; clone size: -; CDR3 DNA: TGTGCCAGTAGTATTTCAGTCAGCGGGAGGGTGAACAATGAGCAGTTCTTC; CDR3 protein: CASSISVSGRVNNEQFF
D gene: TRBD1; J gene: TRBJ1-2; V gene: TRBV6-5; clone size: -; CDR3 DNA: TGTGCCAGCAGTTACTCATTAGGGACAGCCAACTATGGCTACACCTTC; CDR3 protein: CASSYSLGTANYGYTF
D gene: -; J gene: TRBJ1-5; V gene: TRBV29-1; clone size: -; CDR3 DNA: TGCAGCGCGGGGGTTAGCAATCAGCCCCAGCATTTT; CDR3 protein: CSAGVSNQPQHF
D gene: -; J gene: TRBJ1-1; V gene: TRBV6-5; clone size: -; CDR3 DNA: TGTGCCAGCAGTTATGGGGGGTTGAACACTGAAGCTTTCTTT; CDR3 protein: CASSYGGLNTEAFF
D gene: -; J gene: TRBJ2-1; V gene: TRBV7-3; clone size: -; CDR3 DNA: TGTGCCAGCAGCTTAGTCGGCGGAGGCTACAATGAGCAGTTCTTC; CDR3 protein: CASSLVGGGYNEQFF
D gene: TRBD1; J gene: TRBJ1-5; V gene: TRBV6-5; clone size: -; CDR3 DNA: TGTGCCAGCAGCTCACGGACAGGTTCGTGGCATTTT; CDR3 protein: CASSSRTGSWHF
D gene: TRBD2; J gene: TRBJ2-1; V gene: TRBV7-7; clone size: few; CDR3 DNA: TGTGCTAGCAGCTCTGCGATAGCGGGCCACAATGAGCAGTTCTTC; CDR3 protein: CASSSAIAGHNEQFF
D gene: TRBD2; J gene: TRBJ2-1; V gene: TRBV3-1/TRBV3-2; clone size: -; CDR3 DNA: TGTGCCAGCAGCCAAGAGCGGGAAACTAGCGGGAGGATGAGTTACAATGAGCAGTTCTTC; CDR3 protein: CASSQERETSGRMSYNEQFF
D gene: -; J gene: TRBJ1-3; V gene: TRBV28; clone size: -; CDR3 DNA: TGTGCCAGCAGCCCGAGTGGAAACACCATATATTTT; CDR3 protein: CASSPSGNTIYF
D gene: TRBD2; J gene: TRBJ2-1; V gene: TRBV7-3; clone size: -; CDR3 DNA: TGTGCCAGCAGCTTCCTTAGCGGGTCCGCCTACAATGAGCAGTTCTTC; CDR3 protein: CASSFLSGSAYNEQFF
D gene: -; J gene: TRBJ1-2; V gene: TRBV19; clone size: -; CDR3 DNA: TGTGCCAGTAAGGTGGCAAGACTAGCTAACTATGGCTACACCTTC; CDR3 protein: CASKVARLANYGYTF
D gene: -; J gene: TRBJ2-2; V gene: TRBV28; clone size: -; CDR3 DNA: TGTGCCAGCAGTCCCTTTTTACAGTCCGGGGAGCTGTTTTTT; CDR3 protein: CASSPFLQSGELFF
D gene: -; J gene: TRBJ1-3; V gene: TRBV19; clone size: -; CDR3 DNA: TGTGCCAGTAGTATAAACCCCCCCGACCGCTCTGGAAACACCATATATTTT; CDR3 protein: CASSINPPDRSGNTIYF
D gene: TRBD1; J gene: TRBJ2-5; V gene: TRBV10-3; clone size: -; CDR3 DNA: TGTGCCATCAGACGGGACAGGGGAGAGACCCAGTACTTC; CDR3 protein: CAIRRDRGETQYF
D gene: TRBD2; J gene: TRBJ2-2; V gene: TRBV24-1; clone size: -; CDR3 DNA: TGTGCCACCAGTGATTTTGGAACGGCGGGAGGTGGAGGGGAGCTGTTTTTT; CDR3 protein: CATSDFGTAGGGGELFF
D gene: -; J gene: TRBJ1-5; V gene: TRBV2; clone size: -; CDR3 DNA: TGTGCCAGCAGCCGGCCGGGGCAGCCCCAGCATTTT; CDR3 protein: CASSRPGQPQHF
D gene: TRBD1; J gene: TRBJ1-1; V gene: TRBV29-1; clone size: -; CDR3 DNA: TGCAGCGGGGGGGGACAGCGGAACACTGAAGCTTTCTTT; CDR3 protein: CSGGGQRNTEAFF